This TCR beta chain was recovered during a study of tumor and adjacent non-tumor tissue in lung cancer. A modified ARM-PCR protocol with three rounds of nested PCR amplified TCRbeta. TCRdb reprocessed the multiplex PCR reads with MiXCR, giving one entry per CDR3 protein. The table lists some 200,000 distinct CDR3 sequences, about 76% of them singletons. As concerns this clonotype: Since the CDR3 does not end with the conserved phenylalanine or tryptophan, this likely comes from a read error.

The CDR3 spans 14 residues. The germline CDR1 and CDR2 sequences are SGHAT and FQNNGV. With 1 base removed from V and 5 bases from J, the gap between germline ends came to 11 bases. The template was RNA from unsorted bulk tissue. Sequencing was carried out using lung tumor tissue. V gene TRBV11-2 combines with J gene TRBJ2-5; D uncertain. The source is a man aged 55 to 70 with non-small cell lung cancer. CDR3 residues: CASSLAMEGETQYI. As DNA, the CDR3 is TGTGCCAGCAGCTTAGCCATGGAAGGGGAGACCCAGTACATC.